These T cell receptor beta chains were read from a single sample in a study of T cell changes during pregnancy in multiple sclerosis. Using immunoSEQ multiplex PCR, the repertoire was profiled, and TCRdb retains in-frame clones only, with some absent. The table shows 91,000 or so clones, with 85% to 95% occurring only once. Sequences were derived from peripheral blood, sampled after pregnancy. The receptors shown here come from a female donor with multiple sclerosis, enrolled in a pregnancy study. The CDR3 runs from the conserved cysteine through the conserved F or W. The size field is filled for only some rows; it gives once, few, many or a size class.

V | size | CDR3
TRBV4-3 | once | CASSQVFGRGETQYF
TRBV6-6 | NA | CASRRQGGEQYF
TRBV27 | NA | CASSLRGQGRNIQYF
TRBV2 | NA | CASSEPSGGASDTQYF
TRBV30 | NA | CAWSVGGDTQYF
TRBV5-1 | NA | CASSLQGTTSLTGELFF
TRBV6-5 | NA | CASSSLTGNNEQFF
TRBV7-2 | NA | CASSLAGGKETQYF
TRBV2 | NA | CASSVEGVEKLFF
TRBV6-5 | NA | CASSPFTGSNQPQHF
TRBV2 | NA | CASRSAGVRRRLFF
TRBV30 | NA | CAWGPGQGWGQPQHF
TRBV7-9 | NA | CASSFPQGSETQYF
TRBV10-3 | NA | CAITWDSRSGELFF
TRBV18 | NA | CASSPPSGNEQFF
TRBV7-6 | NA | CASSLEGSRGTGELFF
TRBV6-5 | NA | CASSSGQTSSYNEQFF
TRBV7-9 | once | CASSARTSGRGTGELFF
TRBV19 | NA | CASSRSAGQVIASNQFF
TRBV27 | NA | CASSMVRNTEAFF
TRBV13 | once | CASSTLISSYEQYF
TRBV30 | NA | CASTGQRFPDTQYF
TRBV27 | NA | CASTSGYGYTF
TRBV7-2 | NA | CASSLVGPWETQYF
TRBV7-9 | NA | CASSAGLAGGSAPYEQYF
TRBV6-5 | NA | CASRTVLNNSPLHF
TRBV19 | NA | CASSSFPTEAFF
TRBV7-9 | NA | CASSSTSFGYTF
TRBV30 | NA | CAWSDGTETDGYTF
TRBV7-8 | NA | CASSPLQGLGRNQPQHF
TRBV6-1 | few | CASSGGGTAQHF
TRBV18 | NA | CASSMGLNTEAFF
TRBV5-4 | NA | CASSLWDRGTDTQYF
TRBV21-1 | NA | CASSKVKRLRILTEAFF
TRBV5-1 | few | CASRRQGLTDTQYF
TRBV10-3 | NA | CAIRGQGTSNQPQHF
TRBV5-6 | once | CASSLSIQTGGTGELFF
TRBV9 | NA | CARSGTGYTGELFF
TRBV10-2 | NA | CASSETWPPYNEQFF
TRBV6-4 | once | CASSDSNRDGYTF
TRBV5-8 | NA | CASSVGQYNEQFF
TRBV4-2 | once | CASSQEARWGDRGRVEQYF
TRBV12-5 | once | CASGSEKMSGSYNEQFF
TRBV6-5 | NA | CASGRQTNEKLFF
TRBV6-6 | NA | CASGDRGRAEKLFF